This T cell receptor (beta chain) was recorded in a study of blood T cell repertoires in COVID-19. Looking at the study overall: Acute and convalescent COVID-19 specimens originated in the United States, Italy and Spain. The cDNA or gDNA used as material had been derived from T cells, B-cell-depleted T cells, or PBMCs.

Germline assignment: CDR1 MDHEN and CDR2 SYDVKM. Losses at the gene ends were 4 bases for V and 0 bases for J; bases not matched to a gene: 8. The CDR3 length is 18 residues. This clone occurred once. Authors' methods: Amplification from reference gene primers served as the basis for estimated nucleated cell counts. Assay: immunoSEQ multiplex PCR; the TCRdb copy retains only in-frame clones and omits some. The V and J calls and the clone size are those of that table, but D and trimming were determined from the DNA. The top ten clones hold 2.9% of a sample with 220,000 or so clones, roughly 81% of them seen once.

The rearrangement joins TRBV28 to TRBJ1-6; 8 nucleotides match TRBD1. Input material: peripheral blood. This clonotype was obtained from a man aged 50 or older who had recovered from COVID-19. The CDR3 spells CASSSPRQGSSYNSPLHF. For the CDR3, the DNA is TGTGCCAGCAGTTCTCCCCGACAGGGGAGCTCCTATAATTCACCCCTCCACTTT.